This TCR beta chain originates from a study of blood T cells in healthy people across ages (dated by TCRdb to 2013 to 2016). For the study in its entirety: In model experiments, template switching captured about one uniquely barcoded TCR beta cDNA molecule for every two T cells. Age-related changes in TCR beta repertoire diversity were measured in the study by deep sequencing normalized with unique cDNA molecular identifiers. Four age groups were formed from the donors: young (average approximately 16 years), middle-aged (approximately 40), aged (roughly 59) and long-lived (more than 75). The study analyzed two additional independent replicas of 1 million unique cDNA reads from the same blood draw for two donors, one aged 18 to 30 and one aged 80 or older. Donors of different ages were randomly distributed across sequencing lanes to avoid experimental bias. Overall results and qualifications from the work: As age increased, observed TCR beta diversity per million T cells dropped in a roughly linear way, and a significant reduction was already evident by age roughly 40. Because profiling used bulk unsorted PBMCs, naive and antigen-experienced compartments could not be compared conclusively. Compared with the aged group, the long-lived group had more naive CD4+ T cells, fewer expanded clones and increased TCR diversity, a pattern suggesting age selection. Donor CMV infection status was unknown, potentially confounding age-related changes in expanded clonotypes. The percentage of naive T cells measured by flow cytometry correlated strongly with observed TCR beta diversity. Total diversity estimates from one million sequenced T cells were considered lower bounds and underestimates.

The donors were roughly 39 Caucasian individuals from Russia, aged roughly 6 to 90 years, who were systemically healthy. Around 10 milliliters of peripheral blood were collected from each donor into EDTA-treated Vacutainer tubes. Ficoll-Paque density-gradient centrifugation was used to isolate PBMCs, with at least 6 million per sample. Trizol reagent was used to extract total RNA from PBMCs, with at least 5 micrograms per sample. For every donor, an aliquot of PBMCs went through flow cytometry to measure the percentages of naive CD45RAhigh/CD27high T cells. V is cut back by 1 base and J by 5 bases, with 4 bases in the junction unmatched. The CDR3 numbers 14 residues from cysteine through phenylalanine. The sequence is cut down to CDR3 DNA, 42 bases in frame from base 1. CDR1 SGHTA and CDR2 FQGNSA were looked up in the germline V gene. Libraries were built with 5' RACE. The listed sequencing device is Illumina HiSeq 2500. A second about 7 to 12 cycle PCR used a sample-barcoded 5' primer and a J-beta primer mix. Each TCR beta cDNA molecule received a unique molecular identifier from a template-switch 5' adaptor carrying 12 random nucleotides. Each sample yielded at least 2.5 million CDR3-containing paired-end reads. First-strand cDNA was synthesized from all RNA with the Mint cDNA synthesis kit, primed by a TRBC-specific oligonucleotide. Following uracil-DNA glycosylase treatment, a first 18-cycle PCR with universal primers M1SS and BC2_uni_R was performed on all cDNA. In the authors' own workflow: For normalization, 1 million high-quality reads were randomly selected from each sample, with every read carrying a distinct molecular identifier. Reads sharing molecular identifiers were discarded rather than binned into consensus sequences. MiTCR, set to a Q25 quality threshold and the strictest error-elimination algorithm, was used for CDR3 identification, clonotype clustering and error correction. A nonparametric unseen species model using Euler transformation provided a lower-bound estimate of total TCR beta diversity. TCRdb reran the public reads through fastp at Q25 and MiXCR, keeping productive beta chains. All rows with the same CDR3 protein become a single entry with the most common DNA and genes. The V and J calls follow TCRdb's processing rather than the paper's. This sample lists almost 300,000 distinct CDR3 sequences; around 29% were detected once. The ten most abundant clones make up about 30% of the sample.

Details on this clonotype: Which antigen it targets is not known. It has no much larger one-base neighbor in the sample; base qualities were not kept.

This clonotype originated in a woman in her 70s in good health. The V and J genes are TRBV7-2 and TRBJ2-5, with 7 junctional bases fitting TRBD2. Material: blood. The sequence in DNA is TGTGCCAGCAGCTTAGGCGGGACTAAGGAGACCCAGTACTTC. Translated, it reads CASSLGGTKETQYF.